The T cell receptor (beta chain) under discussion was sequenced for a study of T cell responses to AZD1222 COVID-19 vaccine. Overall study context: Recipients boosted at about 4 weeks or about 12 weeks are pooled. The study's findings and limits: Clonal diversity was possibly underestimated, and the donors were mostly white British, with more females. Reportedly, nearly half of unique spike TCRs recognized epitopes outside B.1.351/B.1.1.7 mutations.

Remarks on this clone: Its antigen is undetermined.

TCRdb keeps only in-frame clones here, not all; method: immunoSEQ multiplex PCR. The table records 110,000 to 150,000 clones, under 95% of them present only once. The starting material was peripheral blood, obtained on day 0 of AZD1222 vaccination. The TCR comes from an adult in good health.

The CDR3 nucleotides are TGTGCCAGCACCCCCACAGGGACGAACACTGAAGCTTTCTTT. Translated: CASTPTGTNTEAFF. This sequence joins TRBV27 and TRBJ1-1; a weak D match, TRBD1 (6 bases). This CDR3 region has 14 residues. V was pared by 7 bases and J by 1 base, with 13 bases between. From germline, CDR1 is MNHEY and CDR2 SMNVEV (reference sequence).